The clone carrying this T cell receptor beta chain came up many times. Disease duration under 2 months; hyperthyroidism patients were aged 18 to 65. PBMCs were sourced from around 10 ml fresh peripheral blood. TCR beta CDR3 sequences were amplified from RNA transcripts. HTBI primers were the set used in a first-round RT-PCR of the TCR CDR3. TCRdb called the multiplex PCR reads again in MiXCR, with one record for every CDR3 protein. The sample yields about 420,000 distinct CDR3 sequences, around a sixth seen once. The source of the sample is a study of T cells in Graves' hyperthyroidism and ophthalmopathy. This CDR3 comprises 15 residues. Trimming removed 3 bases from V and 2 bases from J; junction bases left unmatched: 5. Germline lookup yields CDR1 SGHTA and CDR2 FQGTGA.

Sequencing was carried out using blood. The chain is built from TRBV7-3 and TRBJ2-5; TRBD2 matches at 8 bases. The sequence was obtained from a woman between 18 and 29 years old with Graves' hyperthyroidism. The CDR3 DNA follows: TGTGCCAGCAGCTTCCTCGGGGGGGGACAAGAGACCCAGTACTTC. It specifies CASSFLGGGQETQYF.